This T cell receptor (beta chain) was found in a study of blood T cell repertoires in COVID-19. This CDR3 comprises 15 residues. Germline V CDR1 and CDR2: LNHDA, SQIVND (reference sequence). V was cut by 6 bases and J by 3 bases, with 12 bases left in between. This clone was detected only once. The method was immunoSEQ multiplex PCR; TCRdb's version includes in-frame clones alone and lacks a portion of them. Here the sample spans hundreds of thousands of clones, roughly 90% being singletons. The sequencing input was peripheral blood. The chain recombines TRBV19 with TRBJ2-6; no reliable D call. The TCR comes from a human donor in a cohort sampled during active COVID-19. The CDR3 bases are TGTGCCAGTAGGGGCAGCCCTCTTGGGGCCAACGTCCTGACTTTC. Amino acids: CASRGSPLGANVLTF.